This is a list of T cell receptor beta chains from one sample in a study of OX40 agonist ivuxolimab in advanced cancers. Sequenced by immunoSEQ multiplex PCR; TCRdb stores in-frame clones only, minus some. The data hold roughly 75,000 clones, with approximately 91% observed a single time. Sample: CD4+ or CD8+ T cells sorted from blood, taken in a trial of the OX40 agonist ivuxolimab. The receptor set was obtained from an adult with an advanced solid tumor such as melanoma, head and neck, liver or kidney cancer. Both conserved end residues are part of each CDR3. D genes are given only for firm matches. Expanded clones are given a class, and other clones once, few, many or no size at all.

TRBV11-3	TRBJ2-7	NA	TRBD2	TGTGCCAGCAGCTTAGCTACGGGACTAGCGGCTAGCTCCTACGAGCAGTACTTC	CASSLATGLAASSYEQYF
TRBV5-5	TRBJ2-7	NA	TRBD2	TGTGCCAGCAGCAGGGGACTAGCGGCCTACGAGCAGTACTTC	CASSRGLAAYEQYF
TRBV2	TRBJ1-4	NA	NA	TGTGCCAGCAGACGCCGGGGAGGTAATGATGAAAAACTGTTTTTT	CASRRRGGNDEKLFF
TRBV4-1	TRBJ2-1	NA	TRBD2	TGCGCCAGCAGCTGGGGACTAGCGGGAAGGGGTGAGCAGTTCTTC	CASSWGLAGRGEQFF
TRBV2	TRBJ1-5	NA	NA	TGTGCCAGCAGTGAATATGGGATCTATCAGCCCCAGCATTTT	CASSEYGIYQPQHF
TRBV27	TRBJ2-7	NA	NA	TGTGCCAGCAGTCGCCTTTGGCGGGACTCCTACGAGCAGTACTTC	CASSRLWRDSYEQYF
TRBV7-9	TRBJ1-2	NA	NA	TGTGCCAGCAGCCAGGAGGCTCGAGGCTACACCTTC	CASSQEARGYTF
TRBV18	TRBJ2-3	NA	NA	TGTGCCAGCTCACCATCGGATACGCAGTATTTT	CASSPSDTQYF
TRBV5-8	TRBJ1-1	once	NA	TGTGCCAGCAGCTTTCAGGGAATGAACACTGAAGCTTTCTTT	CASSFQGMNTEAFF
TRBV11-1	TRBJ1-1	NA	NA	TGTGCCAGCAGCCCACGGAGCACTGAAGCTTTCTTT	CASSPRSTEAFF
TRBV4-1	TRBJ2-7	NA	TRBD2	TGCGCCAGCAGCCAGGTTACACTAGCGGGAGGGAGCCACGAGCAGTACTTC	CASSQVTLAGGSHEQYF
TRBV29-1	TRBJ2-3	NA	TRBD2	TGCAGTTCTAGCGGGGGGAGCACAGATACGCAGTATTTT	CSSSGGSTDTQYF
TRBV28	TRBJ1-1	NA	NA	TGTGCCAGCAGTTTGGGGGGGCCCATGAACACTGAAGCTTTCTTT	CASSLGGPMNTEAFF
TRBV9	TRBJ2-3	NA	NA	TGTGCCAGCAGCGGAGGACTTACAGATACGCAGTATTTT	CASSGGLTDTQYF
TRBV6-1	TRBJ1-1	few	NA	TGTGCCAGCAGTTCCCAGACAGAGAACACTGAAGCTTTCTTT	CASSSQTENTEAFF
TRBV5-4	TRBJ2-4	NA	TRBD1	TGTGCCAGCAGCTTTTTCCCGAGGGGGCAATTAGCCAAAAACATTCAGTACTTC	CASSFFPRGQLAKNIQYF
TRBV4-2	TRBJ2-7	NA	TRBD2	TGTGCCAGCAGCCATGAGGGACTAGCGGTATACGAGCAGTACTTC	CASSHEGLAVYEQYF
TRBV6-9	TRBJ2-3	few	TRBD2	TGTGCCAGCAGTTACCCCGGGACTAGCGGGGGTGATACGCAGTATTTT	CASSYPGTSGGDTQYF
TRBV7-9	TRBJ2-7	NA	TRBD1	TGTGCCAGCAGCTTGGGACAGGCGCGCGAGCAGTACTTC	CASSLGQAREQYF
TRBV7-6	TRBJ2-1	NA	TRBD2	TGTGCCAGCAGCTTAATTAGCGGGAACTCCTACAATGAGCAGTTCTTC	CASSLISGNSYNEQFF
TRBV10-3	TRBJ2-7	NA	TRBD2	TGTGCCATCTCACTAGCGGGACCCTACGAGCAGTACTTC	CAISLAGPYEQYF
TRBV6-1	TRBJ2-7	NA	NA	TGTGCCAGCAGTGCATTTACAGGAATCTACGAGCAGTACTTC	CASSAFTGIYEQYF
TRBV7-3	TRBJ2-1	once	TRBD1	TGTGCCAGCGCTAAAAACCTAGACAGGGGTTCCTACAATGAGCAGTTCTTC	CASAKNLDRGSYNEQFF
TRBV19	TRBJ2-5	NA	NA	TGTGCCAGTAAATTGGAGGGGGCGGCAGAGACCCAGTACTTC	CASKLEGAAETQYF
TRBV2	TRBJ2-1	NA	NA	TGTGCGGCGGGCAGGGGGAGGTACAATGAGCAGTTCTTC	CAAGRGRYNEQFF
TRBV11-2	TRBJ2-1	few	NA	TGTGCCAGCAGCTTGGGGACCTACTACAATGAGCAGTTCTTC	CASSLGTYYNEQFF
TRBV19	TRBJ2-5	once	NA	TGTGCCAGTAGTGCAACCGGGACACCGGGGAGCGGTGAGACCCAGTACTTC	CASSATGTPGSGETQYF
TRBV5-1	TRBJ2-1	NA	TRBD2	TGCGCCAGCAGCTTGTTAATAGCGGGAGGGCCGAATGAGCAGTTCTTC	CASSLLIAGGPNEQFF
TRBV5-1	TRBJ2-7	NA	TRBD1	TGCGCCAGCAGCCAAACAGGGGAACACATGAGAGAGCAGTACTTC	CASSQTGEHMREQYF
TRBV15	TRBJ2-5	NA	NA	TGTGCCACCAGCAGAGATAGGTACCAAGAGACCCAGTACTTC	CATSRDRYQETQYF
TRBV30	TRBJ1-2	NA	NA	TGTGCCTGGAGTCTCATTCAGGGTGACTTGGGCGGCTACACCTTC	CAWSLIQGDLGGYTF
TRBV6-1	TRBJ1-2	NA	TRBD1	TGTGCCAGCAGTTTACAGGGGACCGACTATGGCTACACCTTC	CASSLQGTDYGYTF